This T cell receptor beta chain comes out of a study of cytomegalovirus exposure and HLA in healthy donors (dated 2017 in TCRdb). Background on the whole study: An earlier analysis of some 550 of the donors reported approximately 300 Gb of sequence data and around 120 million unique TCR beta sequences from approximately 180 million T cells. About 300 gigabases of sequencing data and around 90 million unique TCR sequences made up an early release that covered about 640 HLA-typed donors. Of the roughly 410 genotyped donors, 65% to 90% were placed in the genetic ancestry cluster associated with self-reported Caucasian donors. The study aimed to test whether cataloging public T cell receptors could reveal signatures of past pathogen exposure. The study profiled the T cell repertoires of about 640 subjects by immunosequencing and related them to cytomegalovirus serostatus. In addition to the first cohort of around 670 subjects, a separate validation cohort of 120 different subjects was used. High-throughput TCR immunosequencing, statistical association of individual TCRs with disease status, and machine learning were combined to predict cytomegalovirus infection status. In a later analysis, previously published TCR beta repertoires from roughly 710 donors were re-analyzed and high-resolution HLA genotyping was added so that TCR occurrence patterns could be studied. Rather than using new phenotypic data, the later analysis identified candidate immune exposures from TCR beta sequences and from how often those sequences occurred across donors. An earlier analysis of 587 of the donors applied high-throughput TCR beta sequencing to assess whether each TCR beta V gene segment acted as functional or pseudogenic. Alongside the repertoire data, information on donor age, sex, ethnicity and CMV serostatus was compiled. Genome-wide SNP genotypes for about 55% of the 666 donors were used in a later genetic analysis, which treated that subset as a discovery cohort. Every discovery cohort repertoire had been produced on one sequencing platform. HLA typing included class I and class II loci at four-digit resolution. The number of donors typed differed by locus, with roughly 629-640 for A, B, C, DRB1 and DQB1, over 500 for DQA1, 600 to 610 for DPA1, and under 490 for DPB1. Several DR-DQ haplotypes were handled as single units for association and clustering because linkage in the cohort was strong. Among a few hundred genotyped donors of the cohort, an average of around 240,000 unique TCR beta nucleotide sequences were sequenced per donor, 15% to 20% of them non-productive.

The library was prepared using the immunoSEQ multiplex PCR assay. For the multiplex PCR, a mixture combining 60 forward primers for TCR Vbeta segments and 13 reverse primers for TCR Jbeta segments was used. The CDR3 region of rearranged TCR beta genes was amplified from genomic DNA by a multiplex PCR assay. The amplified TCR beta libraries were sequenced on the Illumina HiSeq System as 87-base-pair reads. The authors' pipeline ran thus. Across the roughly 640 repertoires, a later analysis counted approximately 83 million unique TCR beta chains, 9 million to 14 million of which were shared by at least two donors. To remove PCR and sequencing errors, raw reads were error-corrected and collapsed into unique sequences using a nearest-neighbor algorithm that merged closely related sequences. Alignment of CDR3 sequences to IMGT reference sequences was used to assign V, D and J gene segments. For a sequence to be retained, at least a six-nucleotide match to both a V gene segment and a J gene segment was required. Rearrangements were classified as productive when the CDR3 lacked stop codons and remained in frame with V and J, and all other rearrangements were classified as non-productive. CDR3 was defined by IMGT convention, running from the second conserved V-encoded cysteine to the conserved J-encoded phenylalanine. The earlier analysis of about 530 of the donors excluded any sequence lacking an unambiguous match to a single V gene segment. An earlier analysis of about 590 of the donors classified V segments as functional when productive rearrangements were above 56.7% and as segregating when the standard deviation between donors was above 5%. To diagnose cytomegalovirus status from the catalog of TCR beta chain sequences, a statistical classification framework was built. V and J gene assignment, in a later analysis, came from comparing TCR nucleotide sequences with IMGT/GENE-DB human TR gene sequences. Using the TCRdist pipeline, a later analysis assigned CDR3 sequences along with most-parsimonious VDJ recombination scenarios. In a later analysis, every TCR beta chain was defined by the combination of its CDR3 amino acid sequence and its V-gene family, and reads without a unique V-gene family were dropped. To address suspected cross-contamination and a sequencing artifact, a later analysis removed 592 highly shared, low-generation-probability nucleotide sequences. In a later analysis, a clonal expansion index was calculated for each public chain from normalized within-repertoire ranks of inferred template counts. A later analysis computed generation probabilities with a VDJ recombination model fitted to out-of-frame rearrangements, and checked the results against IGoR. Hypergeometric tests were used in a later analysis to score TCR-TCR, TCR-HLA and TCR-CMV co-occurrence, with a repertoire-size bias correction applied to the TCR pairs. To estimate false discovery rates, a later analysis permuted the HLA or CMV assignments 20 times. In a later analysis, co-occurring TCRs were grouped using DBSCAN, and TCRdist sequence similarity was added for clustering within HLA-allele-positive subsets. Repertoires with fewer than 30,000 or more than 120,000 public chains were left out of co-occurrence clustering, as were about 5 repertoires with anomalous nucleotide sharing. Sourced from immuneACCESS, this table was stored by TCRdb with only in-frame sequences that have V and J called. A share of the clones is absent; for the studies checked, an unresolved V gene accounts for under half, and the remainder has no known explanation. Clonal size and the V and J genes are those of that table, whereas D and trimming came from the DNA. This sample lists 120,000 or so clones; roughly 70% were detected once. The ten largest clones add up to roughly 3% of the sample.

As concerns this clone: Its antigen is currently not known. There are no base qualities to consult, and no much larger clone falls within one base.

The cohort was made up of approximately 670 healthy bone marrow donors. Cohort members were all nominally healthy when sampled, although unrecorded immune exposures were likely present. The donor tested CMV seropositive and was one of the 289 seropositive cohort members. A peripheral blood sample was provided by each donor, and peripheral blood mononuclear cells were used for TCR beta sequencing. The Qiagen DNeasy Blood Extraction Kit was used to extract genomic DNA from the blood cell samples. Here is what the overall study found, with its caveats: Specific HLA alleles were associated with roughly 16,000 TCR beta sequences at a false discovery rate of 0.05 in a later analysis. Strong co-occurrence of HLA alleles, especially DR and DQ, made assigning TCR associations to individual alleles difficult. A total of fewer than 200 TCR beta chains were listed by the study as associated with cytomegalovirus. According to a later analysis, most CMV-associated TCR beta chains appeared to be HLA-restricted, and the HLA associations seemed to be driven largely by CMV exposure. A further reported finding was that TCR beta sequences accurately predicted the HLA-A and HLA-B alleles for most subjects in the first cohort. The earlier analysis of a few hundred of the donors excluded fewer than 20 rarely observed V segments, including chromosome 9 orphons, because counts were too low. Because HLA typing was missing for some donors at each locus, association tests included only the typed subset. The cohort was sequenced for TCR beta chains only, and without alpha or paired-chain data the features that could be detected were limited. CMV serostatus was the only immune exposure information available for the cohort. The sequencing pipeline was judged likely to have produced a cluster of highly shared sequence variants as a technical artifact. Some IMGT-functional V segments, including TRBV6-2 and TRBV6-3, could not be told apart with the 87-base-pair reads, so those segments were excluded. The classifier was reported to diagnose cytomegalovirus status with high specificity and sensitivity in both the original cohort and the validation cohort. According to a later analysis, TCR association rates differed among HLA loci, with DRB1 alleles showing the most associated TCRs and HLA-C alleles showing the fewest. An earlier analysis of some 590 of the donors showed that most TCR beta V segments appeared in productive rearrangements either about 87% or about 30% of the time, which broadly matched IMGT annotations. Compared with equally common non-associated chains, HLA-associated TCR beta chains in a later analysis were more clonally expanded and had lower generation probabilities. A later genetic analysis associated a missense DCLRE1C variant with V-gene and J-gene trimming of TCR beta chains, and an independent cohort replicated the association. A later genetic analysis reported fewer N-insertions in productive TCRs among donors in an Asian-associated ancestry cluster than the approximately 700-donor mean. Several of the top co-occurrence clusters appeared to be linked to parvovirus B19, influenza, CMV and Epstein-Barr virus, according to a later analysis. In vitro tests confirmed that a few of the cytomegalovirus-associated TCR beta chains recognize cytomegalovirus antigens. Across donors, most TCR sequences were observed very rarely, whereas some public TCRs were present in many individuals. It was suggested by the authors that the approach could potentially be generalized to other disease states and immunological phenotypes. The presence/absence analyses assumed that sequencing depth was roughly uniform across donors, and that assumption may not be true. Correlated functional status among segregating V segments might be attributable to linkage disequilibrium, but an unknown experimental factor could not be ruled out.

Counted from cysteine to phenylalanine, this CDR3 has 14 amino acids. Of all the DNA, just the CDR3 is kept, 42 bases in frame from base 1. V is cut back by 2 bases and J by 5 bases, with 0 bases in the junction unmatched. Looking up the germline V gene yields CDR1 MNHEY and CDR2 SVGAGI. This TCR derives from a woman aged 35 to 49 in good health and CMV-seropositive. Source material: PBMCs. The V gene is TRBV6-5 and the J gene is TRBJ2-5; the junction holds 12 bases that match TRBD2. The CDR3 has the sequence CASSYTSGRETQYF. At the DNA level, the sequence is TGTGCCAGCAGTTACACTAGCGGGAGGGAGACCCAGTACTTC.